This T cell receptor (beta chain) came from a study of blood T cells in healthy people across ages. Next came a second PCR, run for roughly 7 to 12 cycles, which used a sample-barcoded 5' primer along with a J-beta primer mix. A single record per CDR3 protein comes from TCRdb applying MiXCR to the 5' RACE reads. Of around 1,500,000 distinct CDR3 sequences in the sample, approximately 28% were seen once. The receptor was derived from a young woman in good health. The sequenced sample was blood.

The CDR3 DNA reads as TGCGCCAGCAGCACGTACAGGGACAATGAGCAGTTCTTC. This encodes CASSTYRDNEQFF. The chain carries TRBV5-1 and TRBJ2-1, with TRBD1 as a possible D gene (6 bases). The germline V and J ends were trimmed by 4 bases and 5 bases, with 10 bases remaining between them. Germline assignment: CDR1 SGHRS and CDR2 YFSETQ. The CDR3 totals 13 residues.